This T cell receptor beta chain originates from a study of T cells after posttransplantation cyclophosphamide. The CDR3 loop spans 15 amino acids. The V end was cut by 3 bases, the J end by 3 bases, with 11 bases between. The germline V gene has CDR1 KGHSH and CDR2 LQKENI. Here immunoSEQ multiplex PCR was the method, and the copy in TCRdb shows in-frame clones only, minus some. The table lists roughly 42,000 clones, about 92% of them singletons. Notes on this clone: Its antigen remains unknown.

A marrow graft followed busulfan-fludarabine conditioning, with cyclophosphamide on days +3 and +4. Overall study results and limits: Later blood repertoires were often dominated by clones from the donor CD8+ memory compartment. Skin or GI-infiltrating T cells shared few TRB sequences with blood.

This chain joins TRBV18 and TRBJ1-4; D uncertain. Material: PBMCs, obtained about 62 days after allogeneic stem cell transplant with posttransplant cyclophosphamide. The sequence came from a male patient between 60 and 69 years old who received an allogeneic stem cell transplant from a related donor and was CMV-positive. The T cells may come from the graft donor. The CDR3 nucleotides read TGTGCCAGCTCACCGACGGGAAACGCTAATGAAAAACTGTTTTTT. Residues: CASSPTGNANEKLFF.